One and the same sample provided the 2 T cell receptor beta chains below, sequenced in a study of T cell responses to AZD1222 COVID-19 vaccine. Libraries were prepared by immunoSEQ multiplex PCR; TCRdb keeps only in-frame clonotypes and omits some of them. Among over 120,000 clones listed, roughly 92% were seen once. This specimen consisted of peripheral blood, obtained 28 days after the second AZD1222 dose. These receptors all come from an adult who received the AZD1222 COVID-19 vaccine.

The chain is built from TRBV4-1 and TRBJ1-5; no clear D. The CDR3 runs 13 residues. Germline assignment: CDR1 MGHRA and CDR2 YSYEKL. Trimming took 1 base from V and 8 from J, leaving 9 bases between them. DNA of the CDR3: TGCGCCAGCAGCCAAGGGGAAGGGAAGCCCCAGCATTTT. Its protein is CASSQGEGKPQHF.

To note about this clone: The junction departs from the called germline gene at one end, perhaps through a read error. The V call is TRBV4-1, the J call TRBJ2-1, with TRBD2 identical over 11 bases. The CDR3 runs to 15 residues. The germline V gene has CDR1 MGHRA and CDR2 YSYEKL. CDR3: CASSLTSGAYNEQFF. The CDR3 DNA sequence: TGCGCCAGCAGCCTGACTAGCGGGGCCTATAATGAGCAGTTCTTC.